A selection of T cell receptor beta chains follows, all from one sample in a study of T cell responses to AZD1222 COVID-19 vaccine. Method: immunoSEQ multiplex PCR; TCRdb's copy keeps in-frame clones and lacks some. The table shows about 120,000 clones, with around 90% occurring only once. This sample comprised peripheral blood, obtained 28 days after the second AZD1222 dose. These receptor sequences come from an adult who received the AZD1222 COVID-19 vaccine. The CDR3 runs from the conserved cysteine through the conserved F or W. The D gene is left open where the match is weak. Clone size is shown for a subset of rows, as once, few, many or a class of expanded clone.

clone size	D gene	V gene	J gene	CDR3 protein	CDR3 DNA
.	TRBD2	TRBV11-2	TRBJ2-3	CASSLAVGGGTDTQYF	TGTGCCAGCAGCTTGGCGGTCGGGGGGGGCACAGATACGCAGTATTTT
.	.	TRBV5-5	TRBJ1-2	CASSLLQVNYGYTF	TGTGCCAGCAGCCTCCTACAGGTTAACTATGGCTACACCTTC
.	.	TRBV18	TRBJ1-2	CASSLGHDYGYTF	TGTGCCAGCTCACTAGGACACGACTATGGCTACACCTTC
.	TRBD2	TRBV5-6	TRBJ2-1	CASMYPGLGYNEQFF	TGTGCCAGCATGTATCCGGGACTAGGATACAATGAGCAGTTCTTC
.	.	TRBV18	TRBJ1-1	CASSSERAYPAFF	TGTGCCAGCTCGTCGGAACGGGCTTATCCAGCTTTCTTT
.	.	TRBV18	TRBJ2-4	CASSPVALQNIQYF	TGTGCCAGCTCACCGGTGGCTCTCCAAAACATTCAGTACTTC
once	TRBD2	TRBV29-1	TRBJ2-1	CSVERGERYNEQFF	TGCAGCGTTGAACGGGGGGAGCGGTACAATGAGCAGTTCTTC
once	.	TRBV11-2	TRBJ2-1	CASSPTGTLAGEQFF	TGTGCCAGCAGCCCCACGGGGACATTAGCCGGTGAGCAGTTCTTC
.	.	TRBV7-8	TRBJ1-1	CASSLAITEAFF	TGTGCCAGCAGCTTAGCTATAACTGAAGCTTTCTTT
.	TRBD1	TRBV9	TRBJ2-7	CASSVGQGRHEQYF	TGTGCCAGCAGCGTAGGACAGGGAAGGCACGAGCAGTACTTC
once	TRBD1	TRBV6-5	TRBJ1-2	CASILDRGTGYTF	TGTGCCAGCATCCTGGACAGGGGGACTGGCTACACCTTC
once	.	TRBV7-2	TRBJ1-2	CASSLNRAGPGGYTF	TGTGCCAGCAGCTTAAACCGCGCAGGACCTGGAGGCTACACCTTC